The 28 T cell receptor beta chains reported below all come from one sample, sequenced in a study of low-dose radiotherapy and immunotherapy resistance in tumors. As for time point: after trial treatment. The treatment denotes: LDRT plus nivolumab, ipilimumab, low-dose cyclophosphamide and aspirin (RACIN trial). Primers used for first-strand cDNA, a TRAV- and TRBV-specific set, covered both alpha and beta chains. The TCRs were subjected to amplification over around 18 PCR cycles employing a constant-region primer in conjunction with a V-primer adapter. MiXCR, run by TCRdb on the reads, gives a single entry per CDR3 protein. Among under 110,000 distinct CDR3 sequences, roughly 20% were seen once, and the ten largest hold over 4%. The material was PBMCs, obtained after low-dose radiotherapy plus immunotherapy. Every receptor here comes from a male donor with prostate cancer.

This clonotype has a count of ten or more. The CDR3, as DNA: TGCAGCGTTGAAGATCCCAATTACGGTTACACCATATATTTT. It specifies CSVEDPNYGYTIYF. This chain links TRBV29-1 with TRBJ1-3; the D is unclear. CDR1 and CDR2 from the germline V gene are SQVTM and ANQGSEA. The CDR3 runs 14 residues. With 0 bases removed from V and 8 bases from J, the gap between germline ends came to 14 bases.

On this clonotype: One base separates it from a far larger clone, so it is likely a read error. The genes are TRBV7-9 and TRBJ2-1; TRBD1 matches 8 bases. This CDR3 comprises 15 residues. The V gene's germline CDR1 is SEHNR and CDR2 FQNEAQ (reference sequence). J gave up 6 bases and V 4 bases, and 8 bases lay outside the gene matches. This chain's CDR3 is CASSSTGGSFNEQFF. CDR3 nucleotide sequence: TGTGCCAGCAGCTCAACAGGGGGTTCGTTCAATGAGCAGTTCTTC.

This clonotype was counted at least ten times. The CDR3 sequence: CSANGLASSEQFF. The DNA for the CDR3 is TGCAGTGCTAATGGACTAGCGTCGAGTGAGCAGTTCTTC. The chain recombines TRBV20-1 with TRBJ2-1, with TRBD2 identical over 9 bases. The CDR3 spans 13 residues. Germline assignment: CDR1 DFQATT and CDR2 SNEGSKA (reference sequence). The ends lost 4 bases at V and 9 bases at J; junction bases unmatched: 7.

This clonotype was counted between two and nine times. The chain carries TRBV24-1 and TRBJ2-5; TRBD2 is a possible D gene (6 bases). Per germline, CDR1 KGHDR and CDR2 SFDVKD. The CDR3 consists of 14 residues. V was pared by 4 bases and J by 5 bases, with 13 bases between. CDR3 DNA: TGTGCCACCAGTGAAGGGGCTGGGAGGGAGACCCAGTACTTC. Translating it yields CATSEGAGRETQYF.

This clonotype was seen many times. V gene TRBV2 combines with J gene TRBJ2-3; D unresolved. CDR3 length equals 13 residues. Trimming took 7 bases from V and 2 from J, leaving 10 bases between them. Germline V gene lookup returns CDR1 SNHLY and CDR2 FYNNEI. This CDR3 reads CASTGPITDTQYF. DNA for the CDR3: TGTGCCAGCACCGGCCCCATCACAGATACGCAGTATTTT.

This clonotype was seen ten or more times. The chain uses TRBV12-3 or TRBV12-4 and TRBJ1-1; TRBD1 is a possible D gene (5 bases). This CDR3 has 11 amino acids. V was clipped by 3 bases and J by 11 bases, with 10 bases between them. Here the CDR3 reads CASSFGTGAFF. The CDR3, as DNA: TGTGCCAGCAGTTTTGGGACCGGGGCTTTCTTT.

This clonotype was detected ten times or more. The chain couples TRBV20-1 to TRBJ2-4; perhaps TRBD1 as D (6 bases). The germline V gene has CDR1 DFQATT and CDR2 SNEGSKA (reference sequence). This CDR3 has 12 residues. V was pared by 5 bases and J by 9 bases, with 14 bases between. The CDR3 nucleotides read TGCAGTGCTGTACGACAGGAGTCCATTCAGTACTTC. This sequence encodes CSAVRQESIQYF.

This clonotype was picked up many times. The DNA of the CDR3 is TGCAGTGCCCCTAACGTGGGGATGGTTTACAATGAGCAGTTCTTC. Translation gives CSAPNVGMVYNEQFF. This chain uses TRBV20-1 with TRBJ2-1; D remains ambiguous. The V gene's germline CDR1 is DFQATT and CDR2 SNEGSKA (reference sequence). CDR3 length: 15 residues. Trimming cost V 6 bases and J 4 bases, with 19 bases left between them.

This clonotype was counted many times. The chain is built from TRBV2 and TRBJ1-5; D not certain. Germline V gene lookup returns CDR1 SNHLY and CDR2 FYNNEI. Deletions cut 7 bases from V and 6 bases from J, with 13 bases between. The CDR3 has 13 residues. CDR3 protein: CASKGREGQPQHF. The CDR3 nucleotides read TGTGCCAGCAAAGGGAGGGAGGGTCAGCCCCAGCATTTT.

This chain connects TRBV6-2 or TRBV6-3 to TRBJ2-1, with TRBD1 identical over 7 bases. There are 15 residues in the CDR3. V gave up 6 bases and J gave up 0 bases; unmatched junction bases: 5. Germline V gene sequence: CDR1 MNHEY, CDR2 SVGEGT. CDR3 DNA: TGTGCCAGCAGGAGATCAGGGGGCTCCTACAATGAGCAGTTCTTC. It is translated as CASRRSGGSYNEQFF.

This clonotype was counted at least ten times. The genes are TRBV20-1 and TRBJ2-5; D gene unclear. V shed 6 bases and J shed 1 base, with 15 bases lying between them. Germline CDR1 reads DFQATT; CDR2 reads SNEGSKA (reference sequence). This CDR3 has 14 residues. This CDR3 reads CSAPGEAGQETQYF. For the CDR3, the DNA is TGCAGTGCCCCCGGCGAGGCAGGCCAAGAGACCCAGTACTTC.

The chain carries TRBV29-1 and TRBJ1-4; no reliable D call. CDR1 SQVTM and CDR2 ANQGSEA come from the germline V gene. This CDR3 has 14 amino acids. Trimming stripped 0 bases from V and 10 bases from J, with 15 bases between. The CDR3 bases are TGCAGCGTTGAAGATCGTACAGAGGGTGGAAAACTGTTTTTT. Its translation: CSVEDRTEGGKLFF.

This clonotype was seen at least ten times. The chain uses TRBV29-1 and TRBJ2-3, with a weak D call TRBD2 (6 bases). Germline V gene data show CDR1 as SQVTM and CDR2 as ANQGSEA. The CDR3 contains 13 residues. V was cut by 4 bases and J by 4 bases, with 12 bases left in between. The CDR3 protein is CSVVTAGSDTQYF. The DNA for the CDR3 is TGCAGCGTTGTCACCGCGGGGTCAGATACGCAGTATTTT.

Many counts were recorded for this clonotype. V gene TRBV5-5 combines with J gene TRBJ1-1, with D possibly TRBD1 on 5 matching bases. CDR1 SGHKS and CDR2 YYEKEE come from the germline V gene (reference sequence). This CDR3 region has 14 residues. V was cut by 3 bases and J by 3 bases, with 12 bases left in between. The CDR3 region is CASSSIDSHTEAFF. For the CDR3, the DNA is TGTGCCAGCAGCTCAATCGACAGCCACACTGAAGCTTTCTTT.

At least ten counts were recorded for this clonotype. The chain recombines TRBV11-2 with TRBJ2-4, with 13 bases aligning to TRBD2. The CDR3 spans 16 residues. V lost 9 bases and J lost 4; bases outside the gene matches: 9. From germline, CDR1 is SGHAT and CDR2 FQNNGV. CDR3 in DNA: TGTGCCAGTAGCACCGGGACTAGCGGGGTAAAAAACATTCAGTACTTC. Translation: CASSTGTSGVKNIQYF.

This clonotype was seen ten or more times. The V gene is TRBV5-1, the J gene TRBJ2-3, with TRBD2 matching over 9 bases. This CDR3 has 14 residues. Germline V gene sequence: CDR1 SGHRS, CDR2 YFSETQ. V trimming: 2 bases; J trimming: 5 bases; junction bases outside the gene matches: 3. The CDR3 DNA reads TGCGCCAGCAGCTTCGGGACTAGCCAAGATACGCAGTATTTT. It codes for CASSFGTSQDTQYF.

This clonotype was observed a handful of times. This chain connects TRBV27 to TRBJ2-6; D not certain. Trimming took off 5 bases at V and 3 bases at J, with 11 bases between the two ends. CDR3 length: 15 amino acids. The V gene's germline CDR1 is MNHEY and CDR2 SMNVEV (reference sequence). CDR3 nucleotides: TGTGCCAGCAGTCCTTGGGGTATTGGGGCCAACGTCCTGACTTTC. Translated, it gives CASSPWGIGANVLTF.

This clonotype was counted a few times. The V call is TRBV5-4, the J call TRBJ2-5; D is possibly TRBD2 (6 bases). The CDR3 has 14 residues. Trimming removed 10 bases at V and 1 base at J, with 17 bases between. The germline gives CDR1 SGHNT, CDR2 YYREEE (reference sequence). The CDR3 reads CAWRDGPSQETQYF. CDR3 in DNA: TGTGCCTGGAGGGACGGACCATCCCAAGAGACCCAGTACTTC.

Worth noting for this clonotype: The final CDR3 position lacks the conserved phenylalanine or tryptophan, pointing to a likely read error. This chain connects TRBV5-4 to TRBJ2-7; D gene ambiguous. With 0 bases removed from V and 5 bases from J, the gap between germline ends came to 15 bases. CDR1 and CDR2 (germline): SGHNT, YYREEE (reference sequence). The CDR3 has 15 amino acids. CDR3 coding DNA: TGTGCCAGCAGCTTGGATGGACGGGTGGCACACGAGCAGTACTGC. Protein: CASSLDGRVAHEQYC.

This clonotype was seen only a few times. The CDR3 nucleotides read TGTGCCAGTACCTCGACAGGGGGTTCTGAAGCTTTCTTT. This encodes CASTSTGGSEAFF. This rearrangement joins TRBV19 to TRBJ1-1, with 9 bases aligning to TRBD1. J lost 6 bases, V lost 7 bases, and 6 bases had no gene match. The V gene's germline CDR1 is LNHDA and CDR2 SQIVND (reference sequence). The CDR3 loop spans 13 amino acids.

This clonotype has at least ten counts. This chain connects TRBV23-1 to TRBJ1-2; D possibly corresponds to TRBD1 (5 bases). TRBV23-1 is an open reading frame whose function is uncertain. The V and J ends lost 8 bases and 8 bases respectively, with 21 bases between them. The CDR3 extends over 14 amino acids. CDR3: CASPQVGRRDGYTF. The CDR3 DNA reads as TGCGCCAGCCCCCAGGTGGGGAGACGGGACGGCTACACCTTC.

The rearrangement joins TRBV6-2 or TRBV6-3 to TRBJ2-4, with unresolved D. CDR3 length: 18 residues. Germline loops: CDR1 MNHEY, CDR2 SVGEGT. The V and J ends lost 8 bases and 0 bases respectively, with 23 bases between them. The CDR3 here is CASPAVLDRRLAKNIQYF. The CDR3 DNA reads TGTGCCAGCCCGGCGGTTCTAGACCGAAGACTAGCCAAAAACATTCAGTACTTC.

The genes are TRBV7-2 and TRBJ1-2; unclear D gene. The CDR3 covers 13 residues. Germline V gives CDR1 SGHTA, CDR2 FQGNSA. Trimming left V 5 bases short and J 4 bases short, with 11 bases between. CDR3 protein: CASSPMVLYGYTF. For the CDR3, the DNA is TGTGCCAGCAGCCCAATGGTGCTCTATGGCTACACCTTC.

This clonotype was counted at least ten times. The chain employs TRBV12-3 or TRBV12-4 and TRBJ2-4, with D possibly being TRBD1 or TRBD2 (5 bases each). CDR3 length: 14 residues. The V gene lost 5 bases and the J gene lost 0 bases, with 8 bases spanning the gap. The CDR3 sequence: CASSEGLAKNIQYF. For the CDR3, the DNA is TGTGCCAGCAGTGAGGGGCTAGCCAAAAACATTCAGTACTTC.

The CDR3 loop reads CASSSLAGGQTQYF. In nucleotides, the CDR3 is TGTGCCAGCAGCTCCCTAGCGGGGGGTCAGACCCAGTACTTC. The chain combines TRBV5-6 with TRBJ2-5; TRBD2 matches at 11 bases. Germline V gene data show CDR1 as SGHDT and CDR2 as YYEEEE. The CDR3 has 14 residues. The J segment lost 6 bases and the V segment lost 3 bases, leaving 4 bases of the junction unmatched.

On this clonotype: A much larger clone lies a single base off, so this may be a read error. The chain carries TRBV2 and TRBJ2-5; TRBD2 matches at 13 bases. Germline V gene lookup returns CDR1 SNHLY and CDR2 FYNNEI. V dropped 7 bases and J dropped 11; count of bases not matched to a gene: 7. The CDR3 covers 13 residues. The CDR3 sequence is CASNGLAGDEQYF. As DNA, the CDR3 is TGTGCCAGCAATGGACTAGCGGGGGATGAGCAGTACTTC.

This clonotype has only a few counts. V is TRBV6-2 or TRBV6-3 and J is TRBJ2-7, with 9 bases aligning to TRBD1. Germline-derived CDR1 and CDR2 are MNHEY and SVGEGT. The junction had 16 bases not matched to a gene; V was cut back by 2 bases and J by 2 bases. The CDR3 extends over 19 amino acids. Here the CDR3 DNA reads TGTGCCAGCAGTTACCACCGGGACAGGGTCCCCCCGGAGACCTACGAGCAGTACTTC. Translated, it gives CASSYHRDRVPPETYEQYF.

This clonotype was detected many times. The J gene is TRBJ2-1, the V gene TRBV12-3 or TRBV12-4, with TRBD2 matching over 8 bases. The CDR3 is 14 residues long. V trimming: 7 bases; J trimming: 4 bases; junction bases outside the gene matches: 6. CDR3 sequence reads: CASTPGGPYNEQFF. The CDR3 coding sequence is TGTGCCAGCACCCCGGGGGGGCCTTACAATGAGCAGTTCTTC.